Each of the 6 T cell receptor beta chains below was sequenced from the same sample in a study of cytomegalovirus exposure and HLA in healthy donors. Primers included in the PCR were 60 Vbeta and 13 Jbeta primers. Repertoires were generated with immunoSEQ multiplex PCR, while TCRdb's copy carries only in-frame clones and drops some. This sample has around 130,000 clones, with 74% found just once. Material for sequencing was PBMCs. Receptors were obtained from a man aged 40-50 years in good health and CMV-seropositive.

This clone was seen more than once but under ten times. The gene calls are TRBV6-6 and TRBJ2-2; D call uncertain. The CDR3 extends over 11 amino acids. V was clipped by 10 bases and J by 5 bases, with 8 bases between them. The germline V gene encodes CDR1 MNHNY and CDR2 SVGAGI (reference sequence). The CDR3 DNA reads as TGTGCCATCGGGTATACCGGGGAGCTGTTTTTT. Amino acid sequence: CAIGYTGELFF.

This chain links TRBV19 with TRBJ1-5; D may be TRBD1 (5 bases). In germline, CDR1 is LNHDA, CDR2 SQIVND (reference sequence). This CDR3 has 16 amino acids. V gave up 7 bases and J gave up 2 bases, with 18 bases separating them. CDR3 amino acids: CASTALWGGGNQPQHF. The CDR3 DNA reads TGTGCCAGTACCGCTCTCTGGGGGGGAGGCAATCAGCCCCAGCATTTT.

The rearrangement joins TRBV15 to TRBJ2-5, with 9 bases fitting TRBD2. The CDR3 totals 17 residues. The germline V gene has CDR1 LNHNV and CDR2 YYDKDF (reference sequence). V trimming: 6 bases; J trimming: 2 bases; junction bases outside the gene matches: 13. The CDR3 DNA reads as TGTGCCACCAGGGTGGGACTAGCCAAGAATATACAAGAGACCCAGTACTTC. Protein sequence: CATRVGLAKNIQETQYF.

This clone was observed a handful of times. Mismatch with germline at one junction end may stem from a read error. The chain uses TRBV7-9 and TRBJ2-7; weak D call: TRBD2 (6 bases). This CDR3 contains 15 residues. In germline, CDR1 is SEHNR, CDR2 FQNEAQ (reference sequence). DNA of the CDR3: TGTTCCAGCAGCCGCGGGGTAGCCGATACCTACGAGCAGTACTTC. Amino acids: CSSSRGVADTYEQYF.

The chain recombines TRBV7-9 with TRBJ2-5, with 9 bases that match TRBD1. There are 15 residues in the CDR3. The V and J ends lost 5 bases and 5 bases, in that order; junction bases with no gene match: 9. Germline CDR1 is SEHNR and CDR2 is FQNEAQ (reference sequence). The CDR3 bases are TGTGCCAGCAGCCTCAGTGGGACAGGGAGGGAGACCCAGTACTTC. Protein: CASSLSGTGRETQYF.

The V gene is TRBV5-4, the J gene TRBJ2-1, with 11 bases lining up with TRBD2. The trim removed 1 base at V and 5 bases at J, leaving 2 bases unmatched. Per germline, CDR1 SGHNT and CDR2 YYREEE (reference sequence). The CDR3 has 15 amino acids. The CDR3 here is CASSLLAGGNNEQFF. Written as DNA, the CDR3 is TGTGCCAGCAGCTTGTTAGCGGGAGGGAACAATGAGCAGTTCTTC.